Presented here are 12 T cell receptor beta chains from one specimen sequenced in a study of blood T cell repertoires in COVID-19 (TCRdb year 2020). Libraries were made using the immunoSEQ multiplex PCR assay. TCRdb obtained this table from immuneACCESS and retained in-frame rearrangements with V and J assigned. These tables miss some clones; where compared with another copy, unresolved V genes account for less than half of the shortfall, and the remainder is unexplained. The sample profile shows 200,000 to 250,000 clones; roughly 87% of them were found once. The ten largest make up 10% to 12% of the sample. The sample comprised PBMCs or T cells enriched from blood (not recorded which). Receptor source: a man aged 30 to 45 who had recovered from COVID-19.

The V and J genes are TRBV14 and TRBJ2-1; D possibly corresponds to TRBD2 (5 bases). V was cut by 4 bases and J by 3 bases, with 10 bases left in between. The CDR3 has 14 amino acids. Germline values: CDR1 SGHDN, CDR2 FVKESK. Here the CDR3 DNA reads TGTGCCAGCAGCCGAGGGTGGCGCTACAATGAGCAGTTCTTC. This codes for CASSRGWRYNEQFF.

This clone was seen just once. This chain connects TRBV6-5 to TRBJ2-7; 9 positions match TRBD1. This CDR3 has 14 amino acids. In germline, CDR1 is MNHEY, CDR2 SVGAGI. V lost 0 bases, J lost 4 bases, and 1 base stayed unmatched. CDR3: CASSYSGQGYEQYF. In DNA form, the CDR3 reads TGTGCCAGCAGTTACTCGGGACAGGGTTACGAGCAGTACTTC.

CDR3 in amino acids: CAVGQGVVNTEAFF. For the CDR3, the DNA is TGTGCCGTTGGACAGGGGGTGGTGAACACTGAAGCTTTCTTT. V is TRBV10-3 and J is TRBJ1-1; TRBD1 agrees at 10 bases. CDR3 length: 14 residues. V lost 11 bases and J lost 0; bases outside the gene matches: 6. Germline lookup yields CDR1 ENHRY and CDR2 SYGVKD.

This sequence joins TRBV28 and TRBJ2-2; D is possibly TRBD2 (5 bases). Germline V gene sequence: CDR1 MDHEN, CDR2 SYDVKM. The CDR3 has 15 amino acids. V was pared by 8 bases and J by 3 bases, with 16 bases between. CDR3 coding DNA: TGTGCCAGCGTCGAGGGTCCCCTCGACACCGGGGAGCTGTTTTTT. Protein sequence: CASVEGPLDTGELFF.

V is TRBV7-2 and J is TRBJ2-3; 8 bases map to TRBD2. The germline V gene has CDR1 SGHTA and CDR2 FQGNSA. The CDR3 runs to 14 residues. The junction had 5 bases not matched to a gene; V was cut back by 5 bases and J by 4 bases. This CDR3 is CASSRGGAADTQYF. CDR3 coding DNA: TGTGCCAGCAGCCGGGGGGGGGCCGCAGATACGCAGTATTTT.

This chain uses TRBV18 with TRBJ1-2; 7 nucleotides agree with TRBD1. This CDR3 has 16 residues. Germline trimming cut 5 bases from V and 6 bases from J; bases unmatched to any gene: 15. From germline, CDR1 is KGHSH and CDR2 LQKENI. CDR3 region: CASSWGHGTAPDGYTF. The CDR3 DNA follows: TGTGCCAGCTCATGGGGACACGGGACAGCCCCCGATGGCTACACCTTC.

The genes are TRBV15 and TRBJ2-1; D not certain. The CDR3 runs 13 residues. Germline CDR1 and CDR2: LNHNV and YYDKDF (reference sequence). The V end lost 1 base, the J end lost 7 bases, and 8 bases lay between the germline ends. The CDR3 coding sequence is TGTGCCACCAGCAGAGCCCTGTCGAATGAGCAGTTCTTC. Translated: CATSRALSNEQFF.

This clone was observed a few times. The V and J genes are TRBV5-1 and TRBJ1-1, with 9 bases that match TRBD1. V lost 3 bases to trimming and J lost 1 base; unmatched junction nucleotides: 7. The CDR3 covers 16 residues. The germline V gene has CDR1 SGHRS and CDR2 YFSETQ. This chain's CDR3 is CASSSLQGATNTEAFF. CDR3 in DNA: TGCGCCAGCAGCTCCCTACAGGGGGCGACGAACACTGAAGCTTTCTTT.

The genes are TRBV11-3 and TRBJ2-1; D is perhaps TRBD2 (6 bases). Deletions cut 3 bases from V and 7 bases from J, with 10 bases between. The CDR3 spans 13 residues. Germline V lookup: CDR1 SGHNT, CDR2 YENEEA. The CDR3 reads CASSFEGGNEQFF. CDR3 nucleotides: TGTGCCAGCAGCTTCGAGGGAGGAAATGAGCAGTTCTTC.

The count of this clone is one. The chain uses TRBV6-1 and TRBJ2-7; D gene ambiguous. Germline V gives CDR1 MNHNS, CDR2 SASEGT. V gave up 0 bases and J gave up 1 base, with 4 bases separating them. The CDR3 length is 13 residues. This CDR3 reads CASSEAQSYEQYF. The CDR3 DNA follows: TGTGCCAGCAGTGAAGCCCAATCCTACGAGCAGTACTTC.

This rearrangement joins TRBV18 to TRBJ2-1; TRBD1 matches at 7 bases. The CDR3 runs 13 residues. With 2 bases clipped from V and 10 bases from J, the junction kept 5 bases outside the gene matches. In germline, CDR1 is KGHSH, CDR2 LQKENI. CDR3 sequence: CASSPGQEIEQFF. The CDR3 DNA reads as TGTGCCAGCTCACCAGGACAGGAAATCGAGCAGTTCTTC.

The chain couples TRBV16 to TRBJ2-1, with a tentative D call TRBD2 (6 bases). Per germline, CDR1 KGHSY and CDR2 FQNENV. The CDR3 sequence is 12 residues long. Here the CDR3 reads CAVGRGYNEQFF. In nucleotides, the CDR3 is TGTGCTGTCGGGAGAGGGTACAATGAGCAGTTCTTC.